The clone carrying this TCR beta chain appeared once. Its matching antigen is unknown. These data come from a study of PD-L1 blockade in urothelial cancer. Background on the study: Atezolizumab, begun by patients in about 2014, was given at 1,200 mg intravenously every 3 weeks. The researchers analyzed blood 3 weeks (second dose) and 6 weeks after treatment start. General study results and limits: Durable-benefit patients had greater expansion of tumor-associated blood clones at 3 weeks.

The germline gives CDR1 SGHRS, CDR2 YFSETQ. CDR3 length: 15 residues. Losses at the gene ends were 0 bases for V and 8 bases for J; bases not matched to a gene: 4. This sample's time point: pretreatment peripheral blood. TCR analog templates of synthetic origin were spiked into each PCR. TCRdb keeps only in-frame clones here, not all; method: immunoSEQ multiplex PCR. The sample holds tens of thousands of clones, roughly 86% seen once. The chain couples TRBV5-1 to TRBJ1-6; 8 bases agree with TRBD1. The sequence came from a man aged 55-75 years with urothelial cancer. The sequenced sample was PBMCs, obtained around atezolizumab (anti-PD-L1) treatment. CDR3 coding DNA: TGCGCCAGCAGCTTGGCGGACAGGGCTGATTCACCCCTCCACTTT. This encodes CASSLADRADSPLHF.